This entry is about one T cell receptor beta chain. Its antigen is unknown. Germline V gene lookup returns CDR1 SGHRS and CDR2 YFSETQ. This CDR3 comprises 18 residues. V shed 0 bases and J 1 base; nucleotides not matched to a gene: 12. These data are taken from a study of T cells after yellow fever vaccination. Regarding the study as a whole: Relatively few clonotypes were ones that appeared in both CD4 and CD8 compartments.

TCRdb passed the 5' RACE reads through MiXCR, listing each CDR3 protein once. The sample records around 340,000 distinct CDR3 sequences, roughly an eighth being singletons. The sample in question was CD4+ T cells sorted from PBMCs, obtained 15 days after the yellow fever booster vaccination. The genes are TRBV5-1 and TRBJ1-2; 7 nucleotides agree with TRBD1. The sequence came from a man aged 18 to 30 who received the YFV17D yellow fever vaccine. CDR3 protein: CASSLGWDRGIHNYGYTF. CDR3 nucleotides: TGCGCCAGCAGCTTGGGATGGGACAGAGGGATCCATAACTATGGCTACACCTTC.